This TCR beta chain emerged from a study of CXCR3-negative and CXCR3-positive naive CD8 T cells. Concerning this clonotype: The antigen remains unidentified.

The authors prepared UMI-labeled TRB cDNA libraries by 5' RACE. No DNA is given; TCRdb re-called the 5' RACE reads and lists each CDR3 protein once. Its clone listing holds tens of thousands of distinct CDR3 sequences. Overall study results and limits: Naive subsets expressed similar surface CD5; TRB CDR3 features served to infer TCR strength.

Germline-derived CDR1 and CDR2 are LNHNV and YYDKDF (reference sequence). The CDR3 totals 15 residues. Input material: memory CD8+ T cells from blood. The V and J genes are TRBV15 and TRBJ2-3. The receptor's source is a human donor in good health. Some clones in this sample may be carry-over from other donors' samples. The CDR3 sequence is CATSRDRIITDTQYF.